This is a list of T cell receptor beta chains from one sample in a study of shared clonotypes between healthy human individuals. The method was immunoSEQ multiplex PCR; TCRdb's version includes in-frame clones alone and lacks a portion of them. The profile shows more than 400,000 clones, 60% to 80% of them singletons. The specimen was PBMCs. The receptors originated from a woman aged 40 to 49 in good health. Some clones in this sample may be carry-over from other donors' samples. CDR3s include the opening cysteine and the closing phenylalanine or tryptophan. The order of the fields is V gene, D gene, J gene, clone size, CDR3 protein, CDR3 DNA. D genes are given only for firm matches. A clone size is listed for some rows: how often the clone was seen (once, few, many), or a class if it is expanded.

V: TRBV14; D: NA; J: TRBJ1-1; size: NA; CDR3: CASSLVPRGLEAFF; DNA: TGTGCCAGCAGTCTTGTACCTCGGGGCCTTGAAGCTTTCTTT
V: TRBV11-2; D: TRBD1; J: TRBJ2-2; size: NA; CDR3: CASSLKRQGGTELFF; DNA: TGTGCCAGCAGCTTAAAAAGACAGGGGGGGACGGAGCTGTTTTTT
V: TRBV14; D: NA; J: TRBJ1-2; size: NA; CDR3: CASSPQAGENYGYTF; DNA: TGTGCCAGCAGCCCCCAGGCGGGGGAAAACTATGGCTACACCTTC
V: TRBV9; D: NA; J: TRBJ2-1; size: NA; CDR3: CASSVLDYSYNEQFF; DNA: TGTGCCAGCAGCGTCTTGGACTACTCCTACAATGAGCAGTTCTTC
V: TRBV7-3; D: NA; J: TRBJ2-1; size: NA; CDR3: CASSLTEGVGNEQFF; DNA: TGTGCCAGCAGCTTAACTGAGGGAGTTGGCAATGAGCAGTTCTTC
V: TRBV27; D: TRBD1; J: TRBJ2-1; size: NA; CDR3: CASRGAGGGFGFF; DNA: TGTGCCAGCAGGGGGGCAGGGGGTGGATTTGGGTTCTTC
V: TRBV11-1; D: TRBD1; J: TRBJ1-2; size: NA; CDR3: CASSMRLTGEDGYTF; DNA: TGTGCCAGCAGCATGCGTTTAACAGGGGAGGATGGCTACACCTTC
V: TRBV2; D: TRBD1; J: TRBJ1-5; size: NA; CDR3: CASTGTGVQPQHF; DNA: TGTGCCAGCACCGGGACAGGGGTTCAGCCCCAGCATTTT
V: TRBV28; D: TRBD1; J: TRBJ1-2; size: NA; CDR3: CASSRGGQDYGYTF; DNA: TGTGCCAGCAGTCGAGGGGGACAGGACTATGGCTACACCTTC
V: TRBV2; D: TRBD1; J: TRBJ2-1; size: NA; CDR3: CASSPGRGTGFYEQFF; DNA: TGTGCCAGCAGCCCCGGACGGGGGACAGGGTTCTATGAGCAGTTCTTC
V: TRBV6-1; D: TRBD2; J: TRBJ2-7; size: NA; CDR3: CASSETGGRFYEQYF; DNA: TGTGCCAGCAGTGAAACGGGAGGACGATTCTACGAGCAGTACTTC
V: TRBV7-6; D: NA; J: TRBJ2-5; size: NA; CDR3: CASSSVPGGRGFVTQYF; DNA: TGTGCCAGCAGCTCGGTACCTGGGGGCCGGGGTTTCGTGACCCAGTACTTC
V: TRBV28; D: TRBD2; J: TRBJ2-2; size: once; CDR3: CASRGTSGSWTGELFF; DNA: TGTGCCAGCAGGGGGACTAGCGGGAGTTGGACCGGGGAGCTGTTTTTT
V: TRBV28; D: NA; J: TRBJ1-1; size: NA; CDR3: CASSTTGYKAFF; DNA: TGTGCCAGCAGTACAACAGGGTATAAGGCTTTCTTT
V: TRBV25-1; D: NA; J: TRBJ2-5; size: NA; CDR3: CASSELEEQYF; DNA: TGTGCCAGCAGTGAATTGGAAGAGCAGTACTTC
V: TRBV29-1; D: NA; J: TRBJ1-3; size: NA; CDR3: CSVESGRPVNTIYF; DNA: TGCAGCGTTGAGTCCGGGCGACCGGTGAACACCATATATTTT
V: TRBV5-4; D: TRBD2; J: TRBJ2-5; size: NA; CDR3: CASSLGGREEETQYF; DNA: TGTGCCAGCAGCTTAGGCGGGAGGGAGGAGGAGACCCAGTACTTC
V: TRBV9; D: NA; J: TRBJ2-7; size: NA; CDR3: CASSVDPGGEQYF; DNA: TGTGCCAGCAGCGTAGATCCCGGCGGCGAGCAGTACTTC
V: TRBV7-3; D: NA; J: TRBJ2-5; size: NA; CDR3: CASSRTGQETQYF; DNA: TGTGCCAGCAGCCGGACTGGCCAAGAGACCCAGTACTTC
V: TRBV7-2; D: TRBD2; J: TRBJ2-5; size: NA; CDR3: CASSVTSGRVETQYF; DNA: TGTGCCAGCAGCGTGACTAGCGGGAGGGTTGAGACCCAGTACTTC
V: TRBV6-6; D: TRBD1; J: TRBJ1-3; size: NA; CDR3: CASSYRTGGNTIYF; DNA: TGTGCCAGCAGTTACCGGACAGGGGGAAACACCATATATTTT
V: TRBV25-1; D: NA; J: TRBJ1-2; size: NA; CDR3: CASSESGVRGSYGYTF; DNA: TGTGCCAGCAGTGAGTCCGGCGTAAGGGGCAGTTATGGCTACACCTTC
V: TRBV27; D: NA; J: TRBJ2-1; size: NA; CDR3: CASSQGTRSYNEQFF; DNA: TGTGCCAGCAGCCAGGGGACTCGCTCCTACAATGAGCAGTTCTTC
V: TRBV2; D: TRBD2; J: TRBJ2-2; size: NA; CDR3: CASSFGRTNTGELFF; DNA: TGTGCCAGCAGTTTCGGGAGGACGAACACCGGGGAGCTGTTTTTT
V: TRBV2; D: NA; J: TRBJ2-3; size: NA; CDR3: CASSESRGLTDTQYF; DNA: TGTGCCAGCAGTGAGAGCCGGGGACTCACAGATACGCAGTATTTT
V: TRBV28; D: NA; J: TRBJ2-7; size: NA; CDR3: CASSFTRVVGLLQYF; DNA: TGTGCCAGCAGTTTCACCAGGGTCGTAGGGCTGCTGCAGTACTTC
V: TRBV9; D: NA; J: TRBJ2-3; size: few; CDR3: CASSVDGSTDTQYF; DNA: TGTGCCAGCAGCGTAGACGGGAGCACAGATACGCAGTATTTT
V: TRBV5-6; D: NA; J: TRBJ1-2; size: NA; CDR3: CASSLVWQDHGYTF; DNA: TGTGCCAGCAGCTTGGTCTGGCAGGACCATGGCTACACCTTC
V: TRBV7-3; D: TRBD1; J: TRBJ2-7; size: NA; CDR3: CASSLERGQTYEQYF; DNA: TGTGCCAGCAGCTTAGAAAGGGGACAGACCTACGAGCAGTACTTC
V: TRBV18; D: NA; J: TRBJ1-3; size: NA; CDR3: CASSPPGNSGNTIYF; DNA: TGTGCCAGCTCACCCCCGGGCAACTCTGGAAACACCATATATTTT
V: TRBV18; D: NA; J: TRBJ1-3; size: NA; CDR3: CASSPSNPAGNTIYF; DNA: TGTGCCAGCTCACCATCTAACCCCGCTGGAAACACCATATATTTT
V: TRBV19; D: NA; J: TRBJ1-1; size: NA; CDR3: CASSMAGGETEAFF; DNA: TGTGCCAGTAGTATGGCGGGGGGGGAAACTGAAGCTTTCTTT
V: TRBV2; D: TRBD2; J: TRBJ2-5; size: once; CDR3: CASSPRTSGSTQETQYF; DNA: TGTGCCAGCTCCCCGAGGACTAGCGGGAGCACCCAAGAGACCCAGTACTTC
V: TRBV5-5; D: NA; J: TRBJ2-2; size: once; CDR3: CASSLSPRNTGELFF; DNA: TGTGCCAGCAGCTTGTCTCCTAGGAACACCGGGGAGCTGTTTTTT
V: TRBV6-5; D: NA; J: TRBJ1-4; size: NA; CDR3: CASSYSGATNEKLFF; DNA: TGTGCCAGCAGTTACTCGGGGGCAACTAATGAAAAACTGTTTTTT
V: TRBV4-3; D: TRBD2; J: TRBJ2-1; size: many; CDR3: CASSLGTSGHNEQFF; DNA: TGCGCCAGCAGCCTCGGGACTAGCGGCCACAATGAGCAGTTCTTC
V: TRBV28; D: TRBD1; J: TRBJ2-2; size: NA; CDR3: CASSIGQGKNPNTGELFF; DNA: TGTGCCAGCAGCATAGGACAGGGAAAAAACCCGAACACCGGGGAGCTGTTTTTT
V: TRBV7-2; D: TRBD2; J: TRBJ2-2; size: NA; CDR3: CASSPRTSGRTGELFF; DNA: TGTGCCAGCAGCCCCCGGACTAGCGGGAGAACCGGGGAGCTGTTTTTT
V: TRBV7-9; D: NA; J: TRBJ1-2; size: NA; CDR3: CASSPGNYSYTF; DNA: TGTGCCAGCAGCCCCGGCAACTATAGCTACACCTTC
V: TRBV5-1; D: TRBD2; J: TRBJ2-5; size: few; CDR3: CASSRLAEETQYF; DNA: TGCGCCAGCAGCCGACTAGCGGAAGAGACCCAGTACTTC
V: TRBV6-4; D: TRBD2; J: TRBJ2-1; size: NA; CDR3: CASSDGTSGNNEQFF; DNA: TGTGCCAGCAGTGATGGGACTAGCGGAAACAATGAGCAGTTCTTC
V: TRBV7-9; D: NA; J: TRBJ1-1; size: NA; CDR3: CASSLEGGYTEAFF; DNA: TGTGCCAGCAGCTTAGAGGGGGGTTACACTGAAGCTTTCTTT
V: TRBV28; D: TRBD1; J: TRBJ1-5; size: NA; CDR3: CASSPAGQGRNQPQHF; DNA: TGTGCCAGCAGTCCCGCAGGACAGGGGAGAAATCAGCCCCAGCATTTT
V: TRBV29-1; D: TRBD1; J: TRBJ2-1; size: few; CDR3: CSVSGTGSNNEQFF; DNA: TGCAGCGTCTCAGGGACAGGGAGCAACAATGAGCAGTTCTTC
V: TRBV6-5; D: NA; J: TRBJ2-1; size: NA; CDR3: CASSYGGPSSYNEQFF; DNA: TGTGCCAGCAGTTACGGGGGCCCGAGCTCCTACAATGAGCAGTTCTTC
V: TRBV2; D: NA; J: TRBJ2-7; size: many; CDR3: CASTAGPATYEQYF; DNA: TGTGCCAGCACCGCGGGGCCAGCTACCTACGAGCAGTACTTC
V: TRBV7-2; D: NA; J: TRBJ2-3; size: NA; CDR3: CASSLGAREMYTQYF; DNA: TGTGCCAGCAGCTTAGGCGCCCGGGAGATGTATACGCAGTATTTT
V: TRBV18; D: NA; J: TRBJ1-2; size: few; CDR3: CASSPGAEERGYTF; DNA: TGTGCCAGCTCACCGGGGGCCGAGGAGCGAGGCTACACCTTC
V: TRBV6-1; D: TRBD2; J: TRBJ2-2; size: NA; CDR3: CASSEVGGTGELFF; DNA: TGTGCCAGCAGTGAAGTGGGGGGGACCGGGGAGCTGTTTTTT
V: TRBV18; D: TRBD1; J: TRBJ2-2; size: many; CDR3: CASSPYGTENTGELFF; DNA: TGTGCCAGCTCACCATACGGGACAGAGAACACCGGGGAGCTGTTTTTT
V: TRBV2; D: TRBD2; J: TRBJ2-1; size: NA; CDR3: CATARLAGVYNEQFF; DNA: TGTGCCACCGCTCGACTAGCGGGAGTATATAATGAGCAGTTCTTC
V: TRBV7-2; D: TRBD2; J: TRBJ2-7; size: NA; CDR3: CASSLVGGVSYEQYF; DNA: TGTGCCAGCAGCTTAGTTGGGGGGGTTTCCTACGAGCAGTACTTC
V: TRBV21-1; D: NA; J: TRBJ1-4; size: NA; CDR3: CASSTRRIRVGEKLFF; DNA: TGTGCCAGCAGCACTCGACGAATCAGGGTGGGTGAAAAACTGTTTTTT